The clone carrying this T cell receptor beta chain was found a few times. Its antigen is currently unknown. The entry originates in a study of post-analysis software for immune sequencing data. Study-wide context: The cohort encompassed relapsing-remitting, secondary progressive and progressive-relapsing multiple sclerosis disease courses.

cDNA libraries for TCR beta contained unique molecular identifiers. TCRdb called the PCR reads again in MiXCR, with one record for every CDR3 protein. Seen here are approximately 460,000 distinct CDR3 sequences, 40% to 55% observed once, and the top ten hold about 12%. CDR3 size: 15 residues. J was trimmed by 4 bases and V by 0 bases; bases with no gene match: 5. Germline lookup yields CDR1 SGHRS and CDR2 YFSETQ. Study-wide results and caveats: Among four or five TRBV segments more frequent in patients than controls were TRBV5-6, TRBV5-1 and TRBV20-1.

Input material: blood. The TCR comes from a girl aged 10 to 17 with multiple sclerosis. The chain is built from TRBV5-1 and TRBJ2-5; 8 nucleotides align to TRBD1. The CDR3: CASSLGYGTGETQYF. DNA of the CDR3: TGCGCCAGCAGCTTGGGGTATGGGACAGGAGAGACCCAGTACTTC.